This paragraph covers one T cell receptor (beta chain) sequence. The antigen is unknown. Sequenced by immunoSEQ multiplex PCR; TCRdb stores in-frame clones only, minus some. The sample lists over 85,000 clones, over 85% occurring once. This specimen belongs to a study of cytomegalovirus exposure and HLA in healthy donors. The wider study: A later analysis reported the 100 to 150 validation repertoires used the same platform as the roughly 700 first-cohort repertoires. Study findings and constraints: Some public TCRs appeared in many individuals, while most sequences were rare. Diagnosis of cytomegalovirus status made by the classifier reportedly showed high specificity and sensitivity.

The donors belonged to the roughly 120-subject validation cohort, separate from the roughly 650-subject first cohort. The sequence was obtained from a woman in her twenties or thirties in good health and CMV-seropositive. Specimen: PBMCs.

The DNA of the CDR3 is TGTGCCAGCAGTTACCCGCGGACTAGCGGGAGCACCGGGGGCATTCAGTACTTC. Translating it yields CASSYPRTSGSTGGIQYF. This chain connects TRBV6-7 to TRBJ2-4; 13 nucleotides align to TRBD2. TRBV6-7 is identified as an open reading frame with a role that is uncertain. V trimming: 2 bases; J trimming: 9 bases; junction bases outside the gene matches: 13. The CDR3 contains 18 residues.